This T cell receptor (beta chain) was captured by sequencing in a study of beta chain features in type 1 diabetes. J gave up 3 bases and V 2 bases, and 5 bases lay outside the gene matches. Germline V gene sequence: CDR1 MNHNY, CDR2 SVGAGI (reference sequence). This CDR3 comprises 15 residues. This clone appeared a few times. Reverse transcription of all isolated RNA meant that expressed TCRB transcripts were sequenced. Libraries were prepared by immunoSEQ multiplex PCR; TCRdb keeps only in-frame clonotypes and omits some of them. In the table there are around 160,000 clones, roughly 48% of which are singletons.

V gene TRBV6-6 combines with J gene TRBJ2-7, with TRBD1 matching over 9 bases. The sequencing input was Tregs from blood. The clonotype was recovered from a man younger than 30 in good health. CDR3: CASSYMGQGNYEQYF. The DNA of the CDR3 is TGTGCCAGCAGTTACATGGGACAGGGAAACTACGAGCAGTACTTC.